The entry below gives a single T cell receptor beta chain sequence along with its context. These data originate in a study of blood T cell repertoires in COVID-19. Whole-study context: Both acute and convalescent COVID-19 samples were obtained from the United States, Italy and Spain.

Germline lookup yields CDR1 SGHRS and CDR2 YFSETQ. V lost 0 bases, J lost 4 bases, and 3 bases stayed unmatched. This CDR3 is 14 amino acids long. Method: immunoSEQ multiplex PCR; TCRdb's copy keeps in-frame clones and lacks some. This table holds 150,000 to 190,000 clones, about nine tenths found once. What was sequenced was peripheral blood. The V gene is TRBV5-1, the J gene TRBJ2-5; 7 nucleotides match TRBD2. The clonotype originates from a woman aged 65 to 85 with acute or convalescent COVID-19. The CDR3 nucleotides read TGCGCCAGCAGCTTGGGAGGACTAGGAGAGACCCAGTACTTC. Protein: CASSLGGLGETQYF.